A selection of T cell receptor beta chains follows, all from one sample in a study of blood T cell repertoires in COVID-19. The repertoire was sequenced with immunoSEQ multiplex PCR; TCRdb's copy has only in-frame clones and lacks some. The data show 170,000 or so clones, around 86% seen once. Sequenced material: peripheral blood. Every receptor here comes from a man aged 40-49 years with active or convalescent COVID-19. CDR3s include the opening cysteine and the closing phenylalanine or tryptophan. A D gene is named only where the DNA matches it firmly. Only some rows state a clone size, as once, few, many or a class for expanded clones.

clone_size	d_call	v_call	j_call	cdr3_nt	cdr3_aa
NA	NA	TRBV5-1	TRBJ2-7	TGCGCCAGCAGCCTCAGTGCAGGGTCCTACGAGCAGTACTTC	CASSLSAGSYEQYF
NA	NA	TRBV5-1	TRBJ1-1	TGCGCCAGCAGCTTGGCCTCTCGGGGGGGCACTGAAGCTTTCTTT	CASSLASRGGTEAFF
NA	NA	TRBV7-3	TRBJ1-1	TGTGCCAGCAGCTACGACGGGGGTACTGAAGCTTTCTTT	CASSYDGGTEAFF
NA	TRBD1	TRBV6-6	TRBJ2-2	TGTGCCAGCAGACGCGACAGGGCCGACACCGGGGAGCTGTTTTTT	CASRRDRADTGELFF
NA	TRBD2	TRBV5-6	TRBJ2-1	TGTGCCAGCAGCCCCATTGAGACTAGCGGCCTTTACAATGAGCAGTTCTTC	CASSPIETSGLYNEQFF
NA	NA	TRBV11-2	TRBJ2-1	TGTGCCAGCAGCTTAGGCCCTAGTGCTGAGCAGTTCTTC	CASSLGPSAEQFF
NA	TRBD2	TRBV12-5	TRBJ2-1	TGTGCTAGTGGTTTGAGGGTAGCGGGGGGGCGACAATACAATGAGCAGTTCTTC	CASGLRVAGGRQYNEQFF
NA	NA	TRBV28	TRBJ1-3	TGTGCCAGCAGTGCCGCGACAGGCAACCATGGAAACACCATATATTTT	CASSAATGNHGNTIYF
NA	TRBD1	TRBV2	TRBJ1-6	TGTGCCAGCAGTGATGGACAGGCGCCGACACCCCTCCACTTT	CASSDGQAPTPLHF
NA	NA	TRBV5-1	TRBJ2-3	TGCGCCAGCAGGGCGGGTAGCACAGATACGCAGTATTTT	CASRAGSTDTQYF
NA	NA	TRBV12-3/TRBV12-4	TRBJ1-2	TGTGCCAGCAGTGCCGGGACATTATATGGCTACACCTTC	CASSAGTLYGYTF
NA	NA	TRBV14	TRBJ1-2	TGTGCCAGCAGCCAAGGCGGACAGACCTATGGCTACACCTTC	CASSQGGQTYGYTF
NA	NA	TRBV3-1/TRBV3-2	TRBJ1-6	TGTGCCAGCAGCCAAGATAGGGGCCAGATCTATAATTCACCCCTCCACTTT	CASSQDRGQIYNSPLHF
NA	NA	TRBV7-3	TRBJ2-3	TGTGCCAGCAGCTTACAGAGCACAGATACGCAGTATTTT	CASSLQSTDTQYF
NA	TRBD1	TRBV6-5	TRBJ1-6	TGTGCCAGCAGAGATCCGGGGACAGGGGGAACCCCCCTCCACTTT	CASRDPGTGGTPLHF
few	TRBD1	TRBV6-1	TRBJ2-7	TGTGCCAGCAGTGACCCGACAGGGAACTACGAGCAGTACTTC	CASSDPTGNYEQYF
NA	TRBD1	TRBV11-3	TRBJ1-5	TGTGCCAGCAGCTTACCAACCCCCCGGGACAGGAATAGCAATCAGCCCCAGCATTTT	CASSLPTPRDRNSNQPQHF
NA	NA	TRBV14	TRBJ2-7	TGTGCCAGCAGCCAAGATATTCAGGGGACCTACGAGCAGTACTTC	CASSQDIQGTYEQYF
NA	NA	TRBV30	TRBJ2-3	TGTGCCTGGAGTGTCTTTGGAGGGGCCGCAGATACGCAGTATTTT	CAWSVFGGAADTQYF
few	TRBD1	TRBV5-1	TRBJ2-7	TGCGCCAGCAGCGTGGTGCCTACCGGGACAGGGCGTAACGAGCAGTACTTC	CASSVVPTGTGRNEQYF
NA	TRBD1	TRBV28	TRBJ1-4	TGTGCCAGCAGGCAACAGGGGGGTAATGAAAAACTGTTTTTT	CASRQQGGNEKLFF
NA	TRBD1	TRBV19	TRBJ2-6	TGTGCCAGTAGTACCGGGACAGGGTGGTCTGGGGCCAACGTCCTGACTTTC	CASSTGTGWSGANVLTF
NA	NA	TRBV3-1/TRBV3-2	TRBJ2-1	TGTGCCAGCAGCCAACTGAGCAACAATGAGCAGTTCTTC	CASSQLSNNEQFF
NA	TRBD1	TRBV27	TRBJ2-2	TGTGCCACCTCCCGGGACAGGGTCGACGATCGGGCCGGGGAGCTGTTTTTT	CATSRDRVDDRAGELFF
NA	NA	TRBV5-4	TRBJ2-5	TGTGCCAGCAGTACCTCAGGGGATCAAGAGACCCAGTACTTC	CASSTSGDQETQYF
NA	NA	TRBV2	TRBJ2-3	TGTGCCAGCAGGGATGACAGGAGCACAGATACGCAGTATTTT	CASRDDRSTDTQYF
few	TRBD1	TRBV28	TRBJ1-4	TGTGCCAGCAGTGGACAGGATCGCCTTAATGAAAAACTGTTTTTT	CASSGQDRLNEKLFF
NA	NA	TRBV6-5	TRBJ1-5	TGTGCCAGCAGGGGGACTGTTAGCAATCAGCCCCAGCATTTT	CASRGTVSNQPQHF
NA	TRBD1	TRBV6-2/TRBV6-3	TRBJ1-1	TGTGCCAGCAGCCTCCGGGACAGGGGGCCTGAAGCTTTCTTT	CASSLRDRGPEAFF
once	TRBD1	TRBV5-1	TRBJ1-1	TGCGCCAGCGCCTTAGGACAGGGGCCCACTGAAGCTTTCTTT	CASALGQGPTEAFF
NA	NA	TRBV5-1	TRBJ1-1	TGCGCCAGCAGCTTGGCGGCAGGGTCCAACACTGAAGCTTTCTTT	CASSLAAGSNTEAFF
NA	TRBD1	TRBV3-1/TRBV3-2	TRBJ1-3	TGTGCCAGCAGCCAAGACTTAGGGACAGCTCGTCGAAACACCATATATTTT	CASSQDLGTARRNTIYF
NA	NA	TRBV20-1	TRBJ1-5	TGCAGTGCTAGTTCGGTCAATCAGCCCCAGCATTTT	CSASSVNQPQHF
NA	TRBD1	TRBV7-3	TRBJ2-1	TGTGCCAGCAGCCCAGGACAGGGTATGCATGAGCAGTTCTTC	CASSPGQGMHEQFF
NA	TRBD2	TRBV3-1/TRBV3-2	TRBJ2-1	TGTGCCAGCAGCCAAGATCTAACGGGGGGGCGGAATGAGCAGTTCTTC	CASSQDLTGGRNEQFF
NA	TRBD2	TRBV4-3	TRBJ2-1	TGCGCCAGCAGCCAAGAGTCAGCGGGGGGTAATGAGCAGTTCTTC	CASSQESAGGNEQFF
NA	NA	TRBV6-6	TRBJ2-7	TGTGCCAGCAGTACCACCCGGAGGAGACTCTACGAGCAGTACTTC	CASSTTRRRLYEQYF
few	NA	TRBV12-1	TRBJ2-7	TGTGCCAGCACCAGTAGGGGCCCCTACGAGCAGTACTTC	CASTSRGPYEQYF
NA	NA	TRBV3-1/TRBV3-2	TRBJ1-1	TGTGCCAGCAGCCAAGTTCAGGGCCACACTGAAGCTTTCTTT	CASSQVQGHTEAFF
NA	NA	TRBV12-3/TRBV12-4	TRBJ1-1	TGTGCCAGCAGTTTCGCGGGGCCCACTGAAGCTTTCTTT	CASSFAGPTEAFF
once	NA	TRBV7-2	TRBJ1-5	TGTGCCAGCAGCGGCGAAATGGGCGTGAATCAGCCCCAGCATTTT	CASSGEMGVNQPQHF
few	TRBD2	TRBV3-1/TRBV3-2	TRBJ2-7	TGTGCCAGCAGCCAAGAATGGGGACTAGCGGGGATGGTGTACGAGCAGTACTTC	CASSQEWGLAGMVYEQYF
NA	NA	TRBV24-1	TRBJ1-6	TGTGCCAAACTGACAGAAGAAAATTCACCCCTCCACTTT	CAKLTEENSPLHF
NA	NA	TRBV7-2	TRBJ1-4	TGTGCCAGCAGTCGGCGGGGGAGGCTAACTAATGAAAAACTGTTTTTT	CASSRRGRLTNEKLFF
NA	TRBD2	TRBV4-2	TRBJ2-1	TGTGCCAGCAGCCTGCACGGGACTAGCGGGGACGATGAGCAGTTCTTC	CASSLHGTSGDDEQFF
NA	NA	TRBV9	TRBJ1-3	TGTGCCAGCAGCGAGATTGACAGGTCGCCAGGAAACACCATATATTTT	CASSEIDRSPGNTIYF
NA	NA	TRBV11-1	TRBJ2-2	TGTGCCAGCAGCTTAGACGGACAGAACACCGGGGAGCTGTTTTTT	CASSLDGQNTGELFF
NA	TRBD1	TRBV5-1	TRBJ1-5	TGCGCCAGCAGCATCCGGGACAGGCAGGTTCAGCCCCAGCATTTT	CASSIRDRQVQPQHF